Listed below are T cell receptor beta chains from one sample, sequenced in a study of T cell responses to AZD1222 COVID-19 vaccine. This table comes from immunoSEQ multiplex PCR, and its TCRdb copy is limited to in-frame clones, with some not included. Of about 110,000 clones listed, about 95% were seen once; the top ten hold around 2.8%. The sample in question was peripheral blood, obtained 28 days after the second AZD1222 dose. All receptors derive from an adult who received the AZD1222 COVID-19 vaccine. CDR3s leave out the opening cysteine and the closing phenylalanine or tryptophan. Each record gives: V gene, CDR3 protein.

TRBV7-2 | ASSKGQGFIQPQH
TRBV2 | ASSDLGERYGYT
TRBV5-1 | ASSWGQWNTEAF
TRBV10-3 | ASRWIEQPQH
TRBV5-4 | ASSLGPTGAPVETQY
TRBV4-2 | ASRVIPGTGSSGANVLT
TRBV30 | AWSGYNEQF
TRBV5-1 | ASSLEGNRYTGELF
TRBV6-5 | ASSYAGGFYEQY
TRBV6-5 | ASSNPQGPYGYT
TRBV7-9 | ASSLTAGPGNTIY
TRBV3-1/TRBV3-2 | ASSGQGIDKGYT
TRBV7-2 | ASSLSLTAQH
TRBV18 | ASSQGTDREQY
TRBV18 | ASSPFEAGRSTEAF
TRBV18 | ASSPTDRVEGTEAF
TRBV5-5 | ASMLPGVGYEQY
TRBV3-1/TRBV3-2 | ASSQIRGGGETQY
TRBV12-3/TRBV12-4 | ASSIRTNYGYT
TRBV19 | ASSPTGGTEAF
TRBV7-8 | ASSLLGTSAAEQY